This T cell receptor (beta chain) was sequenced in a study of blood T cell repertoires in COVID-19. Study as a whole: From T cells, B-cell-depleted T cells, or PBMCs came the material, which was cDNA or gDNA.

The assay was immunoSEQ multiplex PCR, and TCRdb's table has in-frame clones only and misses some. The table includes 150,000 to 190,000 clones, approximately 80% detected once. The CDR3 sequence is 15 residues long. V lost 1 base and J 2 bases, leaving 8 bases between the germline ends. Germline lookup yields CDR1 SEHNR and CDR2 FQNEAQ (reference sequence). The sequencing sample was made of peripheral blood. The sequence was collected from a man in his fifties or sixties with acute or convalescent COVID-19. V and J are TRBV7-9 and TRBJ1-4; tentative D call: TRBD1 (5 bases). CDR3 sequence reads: CASSLGRGTNEKLFF. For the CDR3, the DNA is TGTGCCAGCAGCTTAGGGAGGGGTACTAATGAAAAACTGTTTTTT.